The 28 T cell receptor beta chains presented below share a single source sample, sequenced in a study of blood T cells in healthy people across ages (dated by TCRdb to the mid-2010s). Libraries were prepared through 5' RACE. The sequencer listed for this sample is Illumina HiSeq 2500. The second PCR ran for about 6 to 12 cycles and used a J-beta primer mix along with a sample-barcoded 5' primer. TCRdb trimmed public reads at Q25 via fastp, called clones via MiXCR and kept in-frame beta chains. Identical CDR3 proteins give one entry, which carries the most common genes and DNA. Here the sample has hundreds of thousands of distinct CDR3 sequences; 45% to 65% occur a single time. Jointly, the top ten make up 30% to 45% of the sample. The sample taken for sequencing was blood. The receptor source for this set is a man in his sixties in good health.

This clonotype was counted only a few times. J is TRBJ2-3 and V is TRBV20-1; D assignment may be TRBD1 or TRBD2 (5 bases each). This CDR3 comprises 14 residues. V lost 5 bases and J 9 bases, leaving 21 bases between the germline ends. Germline-derived CDR1 and CDR2 are DFQATT and SNEGSKA (reference sequence). The CDR3 region has the DNA TGCAGTGCTCAGCCGGGACCCCGGGGTGCCACGCAGTATTTT. Translated: CSAQPGPRGATQYF.

As for this clonotype: A read error may produce the germline difference seen at one junction end. This chain links TRBV28 with TRBJ1-6, with D perhaps matching TRBD1 (6 bases). Looked up from germline, CDR1 is MDHEN and CDR2 is SYDVKM. CDR3 length equals 18 residues. CDR3 sequence: CASSFGGGTGSYNSPLHF. DNA for the CDR3: TGTGCCAGCAGTTTTGGGGGGGGCACCGGTTCCTACAATTCACCCCTCCACTTT.

The chain recombines TRBV15 with TRBJ1-2; possible D gene TRBD1, 6 bases. Germline V gene sequence: CDR1 LNHNV, CDR2 YYDKDF (reference sequence). V was clipped by 0 bases and J by 4 bases, with 12 bases between them. The CDR3 spans 15 residues. CDR3 nucleotides: TGTGCCACCAGCAGAGAACAGGGTGGCCTCTATGGCTACACCTTC. This sequence encodes CATSREQGGLYGYTF.

The J gene is TRBJ2-6, the V gene TRBV7-9, with D unresolved. The CDR3 covers 15 residues. Germline V gives CDR1 SEHNR, CDR2 FQNEAQ (reference sequence). The V end was cut by 6 bases, the J end by 1 base, with 10 bases between. As DNA, the CDR3 is TGTGCCAGCAGTTTCTACCTATCTGGGGCCAACGTCCTGACTTTC. It codes for CASSFYLSGANVLTF.

The rearrangement joins TRBV12-3 or TRBV12-4 to TRBJ2-7; 8 bases are a match to TRBD1. The length of the CDR3 is 15 residues. The V and J ends lost 2 bases and 0 bases, in that order; junction bases with no gene match: 3. The CDR3 spells CASSLTGGSSYEQYF. The CDR3 DNA follows: TGTGCCAGCAGTTTAACAGGGGGGAGCTCCTACGAGCAGTACTTC.

V is TRBV12-3 or TRBV12-4 and J is TRBJ1-1, with D perhaps TRBD1 (6 bases). V lost 4 bases, J lost 4 bases, and 16 bases lay in between. The length of the CDR3 is 15 residues. The CDR3 sequence: CASSSTGSRATEAFF. CDR3 coding DNA: TGTGCCAGCAGTTCCACAGGGTCCCGGGCCACTGAAGCTTTCTTT.

This sequence joins TRBV5-6 and TRBJ2-3; 10 nucleotides match TRBD1. The V and J ends lost 3 bases and 1 base, in that order; junction bases with no gene match: 5. The V gene's germline CDR1 is SGHDT and CDR2 YYEEEE. The CDR3 has 16 residues. In DNA, the CDR3 is TGTGCCAGCAGCTCAGCCGGGACAGGGGGCACAGATACGCAGTATTTT. Translated, it gives CASSSAGTGGTDTQYF.

Notes on this clonotype: A much larger clone sits a single nucleotide away, making a read error possible. V is TRBV29-1 and J is TRBJ2-3; perhaps D is TRBD1 or TRBD2 (5 bases each). The CDR3 has 14 amino acids. Germline lookup yields CDR1 SQVTM and CDR2 ANQGSEA. In DNA, the CDR3 is TGCAGCGCCCGGGATCGCCACCCCACAGGTACGCAGTATTTT. This encodes CSARDRHPTGTQYF.

This clonotype showed up just a few times. The chain joins TRBV3-1 to TRBJ2-1; D gene uncertain. V lost 0 bases and J 10 bases, leaving 13 bases between the germline ends. The CDR3 has 14 amino acids. The germline gives CDR1 LGHDT, CDR2 YNNKEL (reference sequence). The CDR3 DNA reads as TGTGCCAGCAGCCAAGATGCGGCGGCCAGGGAGCAGTTCTTC. Amino acid sequence: CASSQDAAAREQFF.

The CDR3 nucleotides read TGCAGTTTTTGGGGGGCCGGAGAGACCCAGTACTTC. Translation: CSFWGAGETQYF. The J gene is TRBJ2-5, the V gene TRBV20-1; TRBD1 or TRBD2 may be the D gene (6 bases each). Trimming shortened V by 8 bases and J by 4 bases, and 14 bases separated the two germline ends. This CDR3 is built from 12 residues. Germline V gives CDR1 DFQATT, CDR2 SNEGSKA (reference sequence).

This sequence joins TRBV5-1 and TRBJ1-6, with 7 bases that match TRBD1. From germline, CDR1 is SGHRS and CDR2 YFSETQ. The CDR3 is made up of 14 amino acids. Trimming took 4 bases from V and 7 from J; bases not matched to a gene: 5. The DNA of the CDR3 is TGCGCCAGCAGCGACGGGACAGTGAATTCACCCCTCCACTTT. Its translation: CASSDGTVNSPLHF.

The genes are TRBV15 and TRBJ1-6; 7 positions agree with TRBD1. The V gene's germline CDR1 is LNHNV and CDR2 YYDKDF (reference sequence). CDR3 size: 15 residues. J gave up 7 bases and V 2 bases, and 5 bases lay outside the gene matches. Here the CDR3 DNA reads TGTGCCACCAGCAGACGCGACAGGGTGAATTCACCCCTCCACTTT. Residues: CATSRRDRVNSPLHF.

The chain uses TRBV20-1 and TRBJ2-5; D may be TRBD1 (6 bases). The J call may be wrong; the DNA end is better matched by TRBJ2-7. Germline lookup yields CDR1 DFQATT and CDR2 SNEGSKA (reference sequence). This CDR3 region has 13 residues. CDR3: CSASGDTGYEQYF. Here the CDR3 DNA reads TGCAGTGCCAGTGGGGACACCGGCTACGAGCAGTACTTC.

The rearrangement links TRBV20-1 to TRBJ1-1, with D unresolved. CDR1 is DFQATT and CDR2 is SNEGSKA in the germline V gene (reference sequence). V lost 6 bases, J lost 4 bases, and 18 bases lay in between. The CDR3 totals 14 residues. The CDR3 loop is CSAPPEGWGTEAFF. The CDR3 coding sequence is TGCAGTGCCCCCCCCGAGGGCTGGGGCACTGAAGCTTTCTTT.

The chain is built from TRBV5-6 and TRBJ1-4; TRBD1 aligns across 10 bases. V gave up 4 bases and J gave up 0 bases; unmatched junction bases: 3. The CDR3 loop spans 16 amino acids. The germline V gene has CDR1 SGHDT and CDR2 YYEEEE. CDR3 coding DNA: TGTGCCAGCAGCGACGGACAGGGGGCAACTAATGAAAAACTGTTTTTT. The encoded protein is CASSDGQGATNEKLFF.

V usage is TRBV18 and J usage is TRBJ2-3; 7 bases match TRBD2. This CDR3 contains 14 residues. CDR1 and CDR2 (germline): KGHSH, LQKENI. Unmatched junction bases numbered 8, after V lost 3 bases and J lost 8 bases. This CDR3 is CASSPGLEGGTQYF. DNA of the CDR3: TGTGCCAGCTCACCCGGACTAGAGGGAGGTACGCAGTATTTT.

The J gene is TRBJ1-1, the V gene TRBV10-2, with a weak D call TRBD1 (5 bases). This CDR3 is built from 12 residues. The germline V and J ends were trimmed by 9 bases and 1 base, with 9 bases remaining between them. From germline, CDR1 is WSHSY and CDR2 SAAADI. The CDR3 region has the DNA TGCGCCAGTGGGGACCCGAACACTGAAGCTTTCTTT. It translates to CASGDPNTEAFF.

The chain joins TRBV7-8 to TRBJ2-3, with D hard to call. V lost 1 base and J 5 bases, leaving 13 bases between the germline ends. The germline V gene encodes CDR1 SGHVS and CDR2 FQNEAQ. The CDR3 is 15 amino acids. The CDR3 DNA sequence: TGTGCCAGCAGCTTAGGAGGACGCCGTGGAGATACGCAGTATTTT. Its protein product is CASSLGGRRGDTQYF.

This sequence joins TRBV7-2 and TRBJ2-4; 8 bases match TRBD2. The last part of the DNA fits TRBJ2-7 better; the J call may be wrong. Germline V lookup: CDR1 SGHTA, CDR2 FQGNSA. There are 13 residues in the CDR3. Here the CDR3 reads CASSYLAGHEQYF. In DNA, the CDR3 is TGTGCCAGCAGCTATTTAGCGGGGCACGAGCAGTACTTC.

There are many counts of this clonotype. The CDR3 loop is CASSVSPIDETQYF. Here the CDR3 DNA reads TGTGCCAGCAGCGTATCCCCTATCGATGAGACCCAGTACTTC. V is TRBV9 and J is TRBJ2-5; D remains unclear. V was clipped by 1 base and J by 5 bases, with 12 bases between them. The CDR3 is 14 residues long. Germline CDR1 is SGDLS and CDR2 is YYNGEE. The full variable domain, with the rest looked up from reference TRBV9 and TRBJ2-5, is DSGVTQTPKHLITATGQRVTLRCSPRSGDLSVYWYQQSLDQGLQFLIQYYNGEERAKGNILERFSAQQFPDLHSELNLSSLELGDSALYFCASSVSPIDETQYFGPGTRLLVL.

On this clonotype: A read error may account for a junction end that differs from germline. This chain joins TRBV5-6 and TRBJ2-4; D possibly corresponds to TRBD1 (6 bases). CDR1 and CDR2 from the germline V gene are SGHDT and YYEEEE. The CDR3 contains 15 residues. The CDR3 spells CASSSLQGARNIQYF. CDR3 bases: TGTGCTAGCAGCTCTTTACAGGGAGCGAGGAACATTCAGTACTTC.

This chain links TRBV5-1 with TRBJ1-1, with D possibly matching TRBD1 (5 bases). V lost 0 bases and J 3 bases, leaving 9 bases between the germline ends. CDR3 length: 14 residues. Per the germline V gene, CDR1 is SGHRS and CDR2 is YFSETQ. The CDR3 is CASSLERGYTEAFF. The CDR3 coding sequence is TGCGCCAGCAGCTTGGAAAGGGGTTACACTGAAGCTTTCTTT.

This clonotype came up a few times. The genes are TRBV13 and TRBJ2-3; D uncertain. The CDR3 has 15 residues. Trimming left V 5 bases short and J 3 bases short, with 15 bases between. Looked up from germline, CDR1 is PRHDT and CDR2 is FYEKMQ (reference sequence). In nucleotides, the CDR3 is TGTGCCAGCAGCCCTGTCCCCGGCTTTACAGATACGCAGTATTTT. It translates to CASSPVPGFTDTQYF.

This rearrangement joins TRBV20-1 to TRBJ2-7; 8 bases align to TRBD1. Germline V gene lookup returns CDR1 DFQATT and CDR2 SNEGSKA (reference sequence). The V segment lost 4 bases and the J segment 3 bases; nucleotides outside the gene matches: 8. The CDR3 consists of 14 residues. CDR3 amino acids: CSATRDRTYYEQYF. The CDR3 nucleotides are TGCAGTGCTACCCGGGACAGGACCTACTACGAGCAGTACTTC.

The genes are TRBV7-9 and TRBJ2-1; the D call may be TRBD1 or TRBD2 (5 bases each). Trimming took off 7 bases at V and 4 bases at J, with 14 bases between the two ends. The germline gives CDR1 SEHNR, CDR2 FQNEAQ (reference sequence). CDR3 length equals 14 residues. The CDR3 DNA is TGTGCCAGCACCCGAGGGGCCGGGTACAATGAGCAGTTCTTC. Amino acids: CASTRGAGYNEQFF.

The V and J genes are TRBV10-3 and TRBJ1-1, with 7 nucleotides matching TRBD1. The V segment lost 7 bases and the J segment 0 bases; nucleotides outside the gene matches: 5. Germline V lookup: CDR1 ENHRY, CDR2 SYGVKD. The CDR3 sequence is 14 residues long. CDR3 protein: CAITRDSMNTEAFF. For the CDR3, the DNA is TGTGCCATCACTAGGGACAGTATGAACACTGAAGCTTTCTTT.

V gene TRBV7-9 combines with J gene TRBJ1-1; the D is unclear. Germline V CDR1 and CDR2: SEHNR, FQNEAQ (reference sequence). V shed 2 bases and J shed 0 bases, with 7 bases lying between them. CDR3 size: 14 residues. CDR3 sequence (DNA): TGTGCCAGCAGCTTATCGGACGTGAACACTGAAGCTTTCTTT. Protein: CASSLSDVNTEAFF.

The V call is TRBV25-1, the J call TRBJ2-3; D possibly uses TRBD1 or TRBD2 (5 bases each). The CDR3 sequence is 12 residues long. The V and J ends lost 3 bases and 9 bases respectively, with 10 bases between them. CDR1 is MGHDK and CDR2 is SYGVNS in the germline V gene. The CDR3 nucleotides read TGTGCCAGCAGTGAGTCCGGGACGACGCAGTATTTT. Protein product: CASSESGTTQYF.